One TCR beta chain is described in this entry. Antigen specificity is unknown. 60 Vbeta and 13 Jbeta primers were used in PCR. Assay used: immunoSEQ multiplex PCR; TCRdb lists only in-frame clones, some missing. The sample has approximately 150,000 clones, more than 60% seen once. This sample was included in a study of cytomegalovirus exposure and HLA in healthy donors. Study-level results: DRB1 showed the most TCR associations and HLA-C the fewest in a later analysis, as rates varied by HLA locus.

The CDR3 covers 14 residues. The germline V and J ends were trimmed by 7 bases and 4 bases, with 13 bases remaining between them. From germline, CDR1 is MNHNY and CDR2 SVGAGI (reference sequence). Sequencing input: PBMCs. The source is a human donor in good health. The chain links TRBV6-6 to TRBJ1-4, with D possibly being TRBD1 (6 bases). CDR3 residues: CASTQGGGNEKLFF. The CDR3 nucleotides are TGTGCCAGCACCCAGGGAGGGGGTAATGAAAAACTGTTTTTT.